A single sample gave rise to the 15 T cell receptor beta chains below, sequenced in a study of response to subunit inactivated influenza vaccine. One entry per CDR3 protein, called by TCRdb with MiXCR from the RT-PCR reads. The sample contains about 610,000 distinct CDR3 sequences, 12% to 15% of which appear only once. Source: PBMCs from blood, taken 11 to 12 days after vaccination. These receptors were obtained from a man aged 45-60 years who received an inactivated influenza vaccine.

This clonotype was seen more than once but under ten times. The chain is built from TRBV7-9 and TRBJ2-3, with 9 positions matching TRBD2. CDR1 and CDR2 (germline): SEHNR, FQNEAQ (reference sequence). V dropped 4 bases and J dropped 5; count of bases not matched to a gene: 7. The CDR3 sequence is 15 residues long. CDR3 sequence reads: CASSYQREVEDTQYF. CDR3 bases: TGTGCCAGCAGCTACCAGCGGGAGGTGGAAGATACGCAGTATTTT.

This clonotype was observed a handful of times. The V call is TRBV6-5, the J call TRBJ2-1; 12 nucleotides line up with TRBD2. Trimming at V came to 2 bases and at J to 7 bases, leaving 12 bases not matched to a gene. Germline V gene lookup returns CDR1 MNHEY and CDR2 SVGAGI. This CDR3 contains 18 residues. CDR3 DNA: TGTGCCAGCAGTTACCCCAATCTAGCGGGGGGGCCGGGTAATGAGCAGTTCTTC. Encoded protein: CASSYPNLAGGPGNEQFF.

The sample holds a few counts of this clonotype. This chain connects TRBV25-1 to TRBJ1-2; no definite D call. Germline values: CDR1 MGHDK, CDR2 SYGVNS. Trimming cost V 6 bases and J 7 bases, with 12 bases left between them. This CDR3 contains 12 residues. Here the CDR3 reads CASRRLDGGYTF. The CDR3 DNA is TGTGCCAGCAGGCGGCTGGACGGTGGCTACACCTTC.

Here the CDR3 DNA reads TGCGCCAGCAGCCAAGATAGACACCTGAACACTGAAGCTTTCTTT. Amino acid sequence: CASSQDRHLNTEAFF. The chain combines TRBV4-3 with TRBJ1-1; D remains unclear. The CDR3 loop spans 15 amino acids. The V gene's germline CDR1 is LGHNA and CDR2 YSLEER. V was shortened by 0 bases and J by 0 bases, with 8 bases between the two germline ends.

V and J are TRBV7-9 and TRBJ2-7, with 7 bases matching TRBD1. CDR1 and CDR2 (germline): SEHNR, FQNEAQ (reference sequence). The CDR3 has 15 residues. The V gene end was trimmed by 3 bases and the J gene end by 9 bases; junction bases not matched to a gene: 14. CDR3 DNA sequence: TGTGCCAGCAGCTTCGGACAGGCGGTCCCAGGGAGGCAGTACTTC. This encodes CASSFGQAVPGRQYF.

This clonotype has a count of ten or more. The chain recombines TRBV12-3 or TRBV12-4 with TRBJ2-7; D ambiguous. The length of the CDR3 is 13 residues. Trimming cost V 2 bases and J 1 base, with 6 bases left between them. The CDR3 region is CASSLSASYEQYF. The CDR3 nucleotides are TGTGCCAGCAGTTTAAGCGCGTCCTACGAGCAGTACTTC.

This clonotype has a handful of counts. The chain joins TRBV7-9 to TRBJ1-2, with 8 nucleotides matching TRBD1. This CDR3 comprises 16 residues. With V trimmed by 4 bases and J by 4 bases, 11 bases remained unmatched. Per the germline V gene, CDR1 is SEHNR and CDR2 is FQNEAQ (reference sequence). CDR3 protein: CASSSFDRGEGYGYTF. Written as DNA, the CDR3 is TGTGCCAGCAGCTCCTTCGACAGGGGAGAGGGCTATGGCTACACCTTC.

The CDR3, as DNA: TGTGCAAGCGCTTCCAACTACGAGCAGTACTTC. This translates into CASASNYEQYF. The chain has TRBV6-2 or TRBV6-3 and TRBJ2-7; D is uncertain. The CDR3 runs 11 residues. Germline-derived CDR1 and CDR2 are MNHEY and SVGEGT.

The table lists this clonotype with a count of one. This chain joins TRBV24-1 and TRBJ2-2; D is possibly TRBD2 (6 bases). CDR3 size: 17 residues. Trimming left V 2 bases short and J 6 bases short, with 18 bases between. The germline CDR1 and CDR2 sequences are KGHDR and SFDVKD. CDR3 amino acids: CATSDSSAARIAGELFF. Written as DNA, the CDR3 is TGTGCCACCAGTGATTCTAGCGCCGCTAGGATCGCCGGGGAGCTGTTTTTT.

This chain connects TRBV5-6 to TRBJ1-2; D might be TRBD1 (5 bases). The germline V gene has CDR1 SGHDT and CDR2 YYEEEE. V was shortened by 5 bases and J by 4 bases, with 18 bases between the two germline ends. CDR3 length equals 15 residues. The CDR3 nucleotides read TGTGCCAGCAGACCCCCGGGGGTTTTTGTCTATGGCTACACCTTC. Its translation is CASRPPGVFVYGYTF.

This clonotype has more than one count but fewer than ten. V is TRBV7-9 and J is TRBJ2-3, with TRBD1 identical over 8 bases. The CDR3 length is 14 residues. The V gene's germline CDR1 is SEHNR and CDR2 FQNEAQ (reference sequence). Losses at the gene ends were 1 base for V and 4 bases for J; bases not matched to a gene: 1. The CDR3 region has the DNA TGTGCCAGCAGCTTAGAGGACAGGGCAGATACGCAGTATTTT. It yields the protein CASSLEDRADTQYF.

This clonotype has more than one count but fewer than ten. The rearrangement joins TRBV6-1 to TRBJ2-6; no clear D. Trimming pared 6 bases from V and 0 bases from J, leaving 12 bases between. Germline V gene data show CDR1 as MNHNS and CDR2 as SASEGT. The CDR3 spans 16 residues. The CDR3 DNA reads TGTGCCAGCAGCCACGGTCGGTTCTCTGGGGCCAACGTCCTGACTTTC. The encoded protein is CASSHGRFSGANVLTF.

This clonotype has a handful of counts. V usage is TRBV6-5 and J usage is TRBJ2-3, with D possibly matching TRBD2 (5 bases). Looked up from germline, CDR1 is MNHEY and CDR2 is SVGAGI. The V end was cut by 0 bases, the J end by 0 bases, with 7 bases between. The CDR3 totals 15 residues. The CDR3 loop reads CASSYSAGSTDTQYF. CDR3 DNA sequence: TGTGCCAGCAGTTACTCGGCGGGTAGCACAGATACGCAGTATTTT.

In its sample, this clonotype was seen a few times. In DNA, the CDR3 is TGCGCCAGCAGCTTGTGGGGAGAGGGTATGAATATGGAGCAGTACTTC. This codes for CASSLWGEGMNMEQYF. This sequence joins TRBV5-1 and TRBJ2-7; D possibly corresponds to TRBD2 (5 bases). The length of the CDR3 is 16 residues. Deletions cut 1 base from V and 7 bases from J, with 21 bases between. Germline V gives CDR1 SGHRS, CDR2 YFSETQ.

The chain uses TRBV4-1 and TRBJ2-3; 7 bases are shared with TRBD2. The J segment lost 5 bases and the V segment lost 1 base, leaving 9 bases of the junction unmatched. This CDR3 comprises 16 residues. The germline CDR1 and CDR2 sequences are MGHRA and YSYEKL. The CDR3: CASSQVERGSLDTQYF. Written as DNA, the CDR3 is TGCGCCAGCAGCCAAGTAGAGCGGGGTAGTTTAGATACGCAGTATTTT.